The entry below gives a single T cell receptor (beta chain) sequence along with its context. Its antigen is unknown. This sample is part of a study of CD8+ T cells in alopecia areata. Study-wide results and limits: Tofacitinib significantly brought down scalp clonality and expanded CD8+ clones among top 100. The study found higher clonality in lesional than normal scalp, especially in alopecia totalis/universalis.

Sequencing relied on a cDNA template that was reverse transcribed from extracted RNA. Clones were sequenced by immunoSEQ multiplex PCR, and TCRdb holds only the in-frame ones, with some missing. The sample shows approximately 110,000 clones, roughly three fifths of them seen only once. Treatment in this sample: oral pan-JAK inhibitor, 5-10 mg twice daily. Punch biopsies of lesional scalp, plus peripheral blood, were taken from alopecia areata patients. V was pared by 2 bases and J by 7 bases, with 15 bases between. The V gene's germline CDR1 is MNHEY and CDR2 SVGAGI. The CDR3 length is 15 residues. This chain links TRBV6-5 with TRBJ2-1; D perhaps matches TRBD1 (5 bases). The sequencing used CD8+ T cells sorted from blood, collected at week 24, from a patient treated with tofacitinib. The receptor was isolated from a human donor with alopecia areata. This CDR3 is CASSYGQGLENEQFF. CDR3 sequence (DNA): TGTGCCAGCAGTTACGGGCAGGGTTTGGAGAATGAGCAGTTCTTC.